These 17 T cell receptor beta chains were sequenced from one sample in a study of blood T cell repertoires in COVID-19. Profiling relied on immunoSEQ multiplex PCR, and the TCRdb table lists in-frame clones only, not all of them. The table includes a few hundred thousand clones, around three quarters detected once. Sample: peripheral blood. Source of these receptors: a woman older than 75 with acute or convalescent COVID-19.

The V call is TRBV3-1 (or the pseudogene TRBV3-2), the J call TRBJ2-3, with a possible D match to TRBD2 (6 bases). The CDR3 is 15 residues long. CDR1 is LGHDT, CDR2 YNNKEL, per germline (reference sequence). Trimming stripped 2 bases from V and 4 bases from J, with 13 bases between. The DNA of the CDR3 is TGTGCCAGCAGCCAACGGGGGAGGCGGCCAGATACGCAGTATTTT. Its protein is CASSQRGRRPDTQYF.

This clone was seen more than once but under ten times. CDR3 sequence reads: CASSEGWRGRNEQFF. The DNA for the CDR3 is TGCGCCAGCAGTGAGGGATGGAGGGGCAGGAATGAGCAGTTCTTC. The V gene is TRBV10-1, the J gene TRBJ2-1, with a possible D match to TRBD2 (6 bases). The V and J ends lost 2 bases and 7 bases respectively, with 15 bases between them. Germline V lookup: CDR1 WNHNN, CDR2 SYGVQD (reference sequence). The CDR3 extends over 15 amino acids.

V gene TRBV7-2 combines with J gene TRBJ1-1, with 7 bases matching TRBD1. Germline CDR1 SGHTA, CDR2 FQGNSA. The junction had 6 bases not matched to a gene; V was cut back by 4 bases and J by 1 base. CDR3 size: 15 residues. Here the CDR3 DNA reads TGTGCCAGCAGCTATAGACAGGGCGGGAACACTGAAGCTTTCTTT. This translates into CASSYRQGGNTEAFF.

The CDR3: CASRRRGLGQSDTQYF. In DNA form, the CDR3 reads TGTGCCAGCAGGCGCCGGGGACTAGGTCAGTCAGATACGCAGTATTTT. The J gene is TRBJ2-3, the V gene TRBV11-1; TRBD2 agrees at 8 bases. The J segment lost 4 bases and the V segment lost 6 bases, leaving 12 bases of the junction unmatched. CDR3 length equals 16 residues. Per the germline V gene, CDR1 is SGHAT and CDR2 is FQDESV (reference sequence).

V gene TRBV15 combines with J gene TRBJ1-2; tentatively, D is TRBD1 (5 bases). Germline V gives CDR1 LNHNV, CDR2 YYDKDF (reference sequence). This CDR3 is built from 13 residues. The germline V and J ends were trimmed by 0 bases and 4 bases, with 6 bases remaining between them. CDR3 residues: CATSRDDSYGYTF. The DNA of the CDR3 is TGTGCCACCAGCAGAGATGACAGCTATGGCTACACCTTC.

This clone has a handful of counts. This chain joins TRBV27 and TRBJ1-1; D possibly corresponds to TRBD1 (6 bases). The germline V gene encodes CDR1 MNHEY and CDR2 SMNVEV (reference sequence). V was cut by 2 bases and J by 1 base, with 11 bases left in between. This CDR3 comprises 15 residues. CDR3 coding DNA: TGTGCCAGCAGTTTAGGACAGAGAGGGAACACTGAAGCTTTCTTT. It yields the protein CASSLGQRGNTEAFF.

The chain carries TRBV10-3 and TRBJ1-5, with TRBD1 identical over 7 bases. Germline assignment: CDR1 ENHRY and CDR2 SYGVKD. J gave up 5 bases and V 6 bases, and 4 bases lay outside the gene matches. The CDR3 spans 13 residues. CDR3 protein: CAIRQGKDQPQHF. DNA of the CDR3: TGTGCCATCAGACAGGGGAAAGATCAGCCCCAGCATTTT.

The chain recombines TRBV7-9 with TRBJ1-1, with 8 bases fitting TRBD1. Germline V gene data show CDR1 as SEHNR and CDR2 as FQNEAQ (reference sequence). The CDR3 extends over 14 amino acids. J was trimmed by 4 bases and V by 4 bases; bases with no gene match: 5. As DNA, the CDR3 is TGTGCCAGCAGCTCACAGGGGGGAGGCACTGAAGCTTTCTTT. It translates to CASSSQGGGTEAFF.

V and J are TRBV7-9 and TRBJ1-2; maybe TRBD1 (5 bases). CDR3 length equals 14 residues. Trimming pared 3 bases from V and 9 bases from J, leaving 17 bases between. Germline V lookup: CDR1 SEHNR, CDR2 FQNEAQ (reference sequence). CDR3 bases: TGTGCCAGCAGCTTCGTTCGCAGCAGGGATAGCTACACCTTC. Translation gives CASSFVRSRDSYTF.

J is TRBJ2-3 and V is TRBV4-1; D is perhaps TRBD1 (5 bases). Looked up from germline, CDR1 is MGHRA and CDR2 is YSYEKL. V lost 2 bases and J lost 11, with 17 bases in between. There are 14 residues in the CDR3. The CDR3 nucleotides are TGCGCCAGCAGCCAAATTGCCATTGGTCAGGGGCAGTATTTT. This codes for CASSQIAIGQGQYF.

The chain couples TRBV3-1 (or the pseudogene TRBV3-2) to TRBJ2-3; tentatively, D is TRBD2 (7 bases). This CDR3 has 16 amino acids. The germline V gene encodes CDR1 LGHDT and CDR2 YNNKEL (reference sequence). V gave up 0 bases and J gave up 7 bases, with 17 bases separating them. The CDR3 DNA is TGTGCCAGCAGCCAAGAAGGGGGAGGGTATGGAAATACGCAGTATTTT. This sequence encodes CASSQEGGGYGNTQYF.

This clone was seen more than once but under ten times. The rearrangement joins TRBV27 to TRBJ1-2; D not resolved. Trimming left V 6 bases short and J 4 bases short, with 18 bases between. Germline V gives CDR1 MNHEY, CDR2 SMNVEV (reference sequence). CDR3 size: 15 residues. The CDR3 DNA is TGTGCCAGCAGGAGTGGAGGTGGAGGGTTCTATGGCTACACCTTC. Its protein is CASRSGGGGFYGYTF.

This clone was seen more than once but under ten times. The V gene is TRBV3-1 (or the pseudogene TRBV3-2), the J gene TRBJ1-2; 9 positions agree with TRBD1. Looked up from germline, CDR1 is LGHDT and CDR2 is YNNKEL (reference sequence). V was clipped by 1 base and J by 13 bases; unmatched bases: 7. This CDR3 contains 13 residues. The CDR3 is CASSQGDRVRPTF. The CDR3 nucleotides read TGTGCCAGCAGCCAAGGGGACAGGGTCCGTCCCACCTTC.

As to this clone: This may be a read error, as it is one base from a much larger clone. Other DNA sequences of this sample code for an identical CDR3. J is TRBJ1-1 and V is TRBV11-2, with a possible D match to TRBD1 (5 bases). The length of the CDR3 is 14 residues. V lost 1 base and J lost 1, with 7 bases in between. In germline, CDR1 is SGHAT, CDR2 FQNNGV. CDR3 sequence reads: CASSLGGGNTEAFF. The CDR3 nucleotides are TGTGCCAGCAGCTTAGGGGGGGGGAACACTGAAGCTTTCTTT.

As for this clone: This sample also contains other DNA sequences that code for the same CDR3. The chain is built from TRBV18 and TRBJ2-7; a possible D gene is TRBD2 (6 bases). Germline values: CDR1 KGHSH, CDR2 LQKENI. Trimming stripped 2 bases from V and 1 base from J, with 9 bases between. The CDR3 totals 14 residues. The CDR3: CASSPGTGSYEQYF. The CDR3 bases are TGTGCCAGCTCACCAGGGACTGGATCCTACGAGCAGTACTTC.

The chain combines TRBV7-3 with TRBJ2-3; no reliable D call. The CDR3 loop spans 13 amino acids. V gave up 5 bases and J gave up 6 bases, with 12 bases separating them. Germline V gene data show CDR1 as SGHTA and CDR2 as FQGTGA. The CDR3 loop is CASSKSPLDTQYF. The CDR3 nucleotides read TGTGCCAGCAGCAAGAGCCCTTTGGATACGCAGTATTTT. Based on the CDR3 plus reference TRBV7-3 and TRBJ2-3, the full variable domain is GAGVSQTPSNKVTEKGKYVELRCDPISGHTALYWYRQSLGQGPEFLIYFQGTGAADDSGLPNDRFFAVRPEGSVSTLKIQRTERGDSAVYLCASSKSPLDTQYFGPGTRLTVL.

The chain recombines TRBV5-8 with TRBJ2-2; 8 bases align to TRBD1. The CDR3 spans 14 residues. V lost 0 bases to trimming and J lost 6 bases; unmatched junction nucleotides: 1. CDR1 is SGHTS, CDR2 YDEGEE, per germline. The CDR3 spells CASSLGQGSGELFF. Written as DNA, the CDR3 is TGTGCCAGCAGCTTGGGACAGGGGTCCGGGGAGCTGTTTTTT.